Listed here are 23 T cell receptor beta chains from one sample, sequenced in a study of read filtering for tumor transcriptome and immune sequencing (dated by TCRdb to 2018 to 2021). These reads were obtained on an Illumina HiSeq 4000. Starting from roughly 0.4 ug RNA, TCR libraries were constructed with the Immunoverse kit using molecular barcoded adaptors that cover the alpha/delta and beta/gamma chains. The public reads were reanalyzed by TCRdb: fastp trimming at Q25, MiXCR alignment, in-frame beta chains only. Each CDR3 protein gets just one entry, which takes the most common genes and DNA from the rows behind it. The sample table contains roughly 90,000 distinct CDR3 sequences; only one count was recorded for 20% to 25% of them. About an eighth of the sample is taken by the ten largest. Sequenced material: a population of CD138-negative cells sorted from bone marrow. The cell subset or site label corresponds to: bone marrow mononuclear cells depleted of CD138+ plasma/myeloma cells by negative magnetic selection. The source of these receptors is a donor at least 40 years old with multiple myeloma.

V gene TRBV5-4 combines with J gene TRBJ2-5; D not certain. The length of the CDR3 is 11 residues. Germline V gene sequence: CDR1 SGHNT, CDR2 YYREEE (reference sequence). V was trimmed by 1 base and J by 6 bases, leaving 4 bases between them. This CDR3 is CASSLQQTQYF. The CDR3 coding sequence is TGTGCCAGCAGCTTGCAGCAGACCCAGTACTTC.

The rearrangement links TRBV20-1 to TRBJ2-7; 11 bases match TRBD2. The CDR3 is 17 amino acids. Germline V gene data show CDR1 as DFQATT and CDR2 as SNEGSKA (reference sequence). Trimming removed 3 bases from V and 0 bases from J; junction bases left unmatched: 10. CDR3 in amino acids: CSASRGLAVENSYEQYF. The CDR3 DNA reads TGCAGTGCTAGTCGGGGACTAGCGGTTGAGAACTCCTACGAGCAGTACTTC.

This sequence joins TRBV3-1 and TRBJ2-1, with 8 bases that match TRBD2. CDR3 length equals 15 residues. CDR1 is LGHDT, CDR2 YNNKEL, per germline (reference sequence). Unmatched junction bases numbered 12, after V lost 7 bases and J lost 7 bases. CDR3 nucleotides: TGTGCCAGCACCAGGTGGCGGGGGGATGCAAATGAGCAGTTCTTC. Its protein is CASTRWRGDANEQFF.

The table lists this clonotype with many counts. The J gene is TRBJ2-7, the V gene TRBV3-1; 8 bases are shared with TRBD2. The CDR3 covers 16 residues. Per the germline V gene, CDR1 is LGHDT and CDR2 is YNNKEL (reference sequence). Trimming removed 0 bases from V and 3 bases from J; junction bases left unmatched: 7. In nucleotides, the CDR3 is TGTGCCAGCAGCCAAGAGAGCGGGGGCCAAGACTACGAGCAGTACTTC. This codes for CASSQESGGQDYEQYF.

This rearrangement joins TRBV7-9 to TRBJ1-1; unclear D gene. Germline V gene sequence: CDR1 SEHNR, CDR2 FQNEAQ (reference sequence). The CDR3 has 13 amino acids. Trimming removed 5 bases at V and 11 bases at J, with 18 bases between. The chain's CDR3 is CASSVRADVRAFF. The CDR3 coding sequence is TGTGCCAGCAGCGTAAGAGCAGACGTTAGGGCTTTCTTT.

This clonotype was recorded many times. The chain links TRBV5-1 to TRBJ1-1; TRBD1 matches 8 bases. CDR1 SGHRS and CDR2 YFSETQ come from the germline V gene. This CDR3 has 13 residues. J was trimmed by 7 bases and V by 2 bases; bases with no gene match: 4. The DNA of the CDR3 is TGCGCCAGCAGCTTACTCACAGGGGGTGAAGCTTTCTTT. It translates to CASSLLTGGEAFF.

This clonotype was seen ten or more times. This chain uses TRBV28 with TRBJ2-6; 8 nucleotides match TRBD1. The CDR3 totals 15 residues. In germline, CDR1 is MDHEN, CDR2 SYDVKM. Trimming at V came to 5 bases and at J to 4 bases, leaving 4 bases not matched to a gene. Here the CDR3 reads CASSTTGVGANVLTF. DNA for the CDR3: TGTGCCAGCAGTACGACAGGGGTAGGGGCCAACGTCCTGACTTTC. Complete variable domain (other parts from reference TRBV28 and TRBJ2-6): DVKVTQSSRYLVKRTGEKVFLECVQDMDHENMFWYRQDPGLGLRLIYFSYDVKMKEKGDIPEGYSVSREKKERFSLILESASTNQTSMYLCASSTTGVGANVLTFGAGSRLTVL.

This clonotype has at least ten counts. The chain carries TRBV4-1 and TRBJ2-2; maybe TRBD2 (5 bases). This CDR3 is 15 amino acids long. Germline loops: CDR1 MGHRA, CDR2 YSYEKL. Trimming stripped 4 bases from V and 5 bases from J, with 14 bases between. The CDR3 here is CASSLKRVGTGELFF. In DNA form, the CDR3 reads TGCGCCAGCAGCCTTAAGAGGGTCGGTACCGGGGAGCTGTTTTTT.

This clonotype has at least ten counts. This chain links TRBV28 with TRBJ1-6; weak D call: TRBD1 (5 bases). The germline V and J ends were trimmed by 5 bases and 14 bases, with 19 bases remaining between them. This CDR3 is 14 amino acids long. Germline loops: CDR1 MDHEN, CDR2 SYDVKM. The CDR3 loop reads CASSTLGGTPSLHF. CDR3 bases: TGTGCCAGCAGTACCCTGGGAGGGACCCCTTCCCTCCACTTT.

This clonotype was seen repeatedly, ten times or more. V and J are TRBV5-1 and TRBJ2-6; D is possibly TRBD1 (6 bases). This CDR3 is built from 18 residues. CDR1 and CDR2 (germline): SGHRS, YFSETQ. V lost 0 bases to trimming and J lost 0 bases, with 13 bases between them. The chain's CDR3 is CASSLEKTGISGANVLTF. The CDR3 region has the DNA TGCGCCAGCAGCTTGGAGAAGACAGGTATCTCTGGGGCCAACGTCCTGACTTTC.

V is TRBV13 and J is TRBJ2-2, with 9 positions matching TRBD2. This CDR3 has 17 residues. Looked up from germline, CDR1 is PRHDT and CDR2 is FYEKMQ (reference sequence). Trimming cost V 2 bases and J 1 base; bases outside gene matches: 5. DNA for the CDR3: TGTGCCAGCAGCTTACCTTGGACTAGCGAGAACACCGGGGAGCTGTTTTTT. Amino acids: CASSLPWTSENTGELFF.

This clonotype was counted ten times or more. This chain joins TRBV5-1 and TRBJ2-3, with 7 bases that match TRBD1. The CDR3 has 15 amino acids. V lost 4 bases to trimming and J lost 4 bases; unmatched junction nucleotides: 9. The germline gives CDR1 SGHRS, CDR2 YFSETQ. CDR3 in amino acids: CASSLQGSRADTQYF. CDR3 DNA: TGCGCCAGCAGCCTACAGGGGAGTAGGGCAGATACGCAGTATTTT.

This clonotype came up many times. The gene calls are TRBV7-8 and TRBJ2-7; 8 nucleotides align to TRBD2. J lost 0 bases, V lost 4 bases, and 5 bases had no gene match. Germline V gene data show CDR1 as SGHVS and CDR2 as FQNEAQ. This CDR3 has 15 residues. CDR3 protein: CASSSLAALSYEQYF. The CDR3 nucleotides are TGTGCCAGCAGCTCACTAGCGGCACTCTCCTACGAGCAGTACTTC. Supplemented by reference TRBV7-8 and TRBJ2-7, the full variable domain reads GAGVSQSPRYKVAKRGQDVALRCDPISGHVSLFWYQQALGQGPEFLTYFQNEAQLDKSGLPSDRFFAERPEGSVSTLKIQRTQQEDSAVYLCASSSLAALSYEQYFGPGTRLTVT.

V gene TRBV20-1 combines with J gene TRBJ2-5; 8 nucleotides align to TRBD2. The CDR3 is made up of 14 amino acids. The germline CDR1 and CDR2 sequences are DFQATT and SNEGSKA (reference sequence). The CDR3 DNA reads TGCAATGCGGATCGGGCTAGCGGGCAAGAGACCCAGTACTTC. This encodes CNADRASGQETQYF.

This clonotype was observed many times. This chain uses TRBV2 with TRBJ1-2, with no clear D. Per the germline V gene, CDR1 is SNHLY and CDR2 is FYNNEI. V was clipped by 8 bases and J by 4 bases, with 20 bases between them. The CDR3 extends over 15 amino acids. The CDR3 is CASQLAFTGIYGYTF. The CDR3 bases are TGTGCCAGCCAATTAGCGTTTACCGGGATCTATGGCTACACCTTC.

About this clonotype itself: This could be a read error, since a much larger clone is one nucleotide away. Because it lacks the conserved phenylalanine or tryptophan at the end, this CDR3 is likely a read error. The chain uses TRBV29-1 and TRBJ2-5; TRBD2 agrees at 9 bases. This CDR3 is built from 15 residues. Losses at the gene ends were 6 bases for V and 4 bases for J; bases not matched to a gene: 12. Per germline, CDR1 SQVTM and CDR2 ANQGSEA. The CDR3 loop reads CSVPRGRGGRETQYS. The CDR3 region has the DNA TGCAGCGTGCCCCGGGGGCGGGGGGGCAGAGAGACCCAGTACTCC.

This rearrangement joins TRBV19 to TRBJ2-5; no clear D gene. Germline CDR1 reads LNHDA; CDR2 reads SQIVND (reference sequence). V was clipped by 5 bases and J by 5 bases, with 12 bases between them. The CDR3 has 13 residues. This CDR3 reads CASSPPSRETQYF. The CDR3 coding sequence is TGTGCCAGTAGTCCCCCCTCGAGGGAGACCCAGTACTTC.

This clonotype was found many times. This chain joins TRBV19 and TRBJ2-6, with D tentatively TRBD2 (5 bases). This CDR3 contains 15 residues. V lost 5 bases and J lost 0, with 8 bases in between. The germline gives CDR1 LNHDA, CDR2 SQIVND (reference sequence). In DNA, the CDR3 is TGTGCCAGTAGTGGGAGCCACTCTGGGGCCAACGTCCTGACTTTC. Its protein is CASSGSHSGANVLTF.

This clonotype appeared many times. The V and J genes are TRBV5-1 and TRBJ2-1; no definite D call. Germline CDR1 SGHRS, CDR2 YFSETQ. The CDR3 is 11 amino acids. V was pared by 1 base and J by 7 bases, with 3 bases between. The CDR3 is CASSLLNEQFF. The CDR3 bases are TGCGCCAGCAGCTTGTTAAATGAGCAGTTCTTC.

About this clonotype: Here the CDR3 omits its conserved ending phenylalanine or tryptophan, so a read error is the likely source. This chain connects TRBV7-9 to TRBJ2-1; D may match TRBD1 or TRBD2 (7 bases each). The CDR3 contains 15 residues. Looked up from germline, CDR1 is SEHNR and CDR2 is FQNEAQ (reference sequence). V was shortened by 5 bases and J by 3 bases, with 14 bases between the two germline ends. This CDR3 reads CASSPGGGGYNEQFL. CDR3 nucleotides: TGTGCCAGCAGCCCAGGGGGGGGCGGCTACAATGAGCAGTTCCTC.

This clonotype was seen repeatedly, ten times or more. The V gene is TRBV19, the J gene TRBJ2-7, with D possibly called TRBD1 or TRBD2 (5 bases each). Per germline, CDR1 LNHDA and CDR2 SQIVND (reference sequence). This CDR3 contains 13 residues. Trimming pared 5 bases from V and 7 bases from J, leaving 15 bases between. CDR3 loop: CASSWTGKGEQYF. The CDR3 nucleotides read TGTGCCAGTAGTTGGACGGGGAAGGGGGAGCAGTACTTC.

Comments on this clonotype: This sequence may be a read error, since a much larger clone differs from it by one base. The chain has TRBV28 and TRBJ2-3; TRBD1 matches at 8 bases. J lost 8 bases, V lost 5 bases, and 3 bases had no gene match. The CDR3 has 12 amino acids. The germline gives CDR1 MDHEN, CDR2 SYDVKM. The DNA for the CDR3 is TGTGCCAGCAGTCAGGGGGCTCGTACGCAGTATTTT. Its translation: CASSQGARTQYF.

This clonotype has ten or more counts. The chain carries TRBV2 and TRBJ1-2; D remains ambiguous. The CDR3 contains 11 residues. Germline V lookup: CDR1 SNHLY, CDR2 FYNNEI. V was shortened by 5 bases and J by 8 bases, with 9 bases between the two germline ends. The CDR3 is CASSPRGGYTF. CDR3 bases: TGTGCCAGCAGTCCCAGAGGAGGCTACACCTTC.